This TCR beta chain was identified in a study of lymphopenia after photon versus proton radiotherapy. General study points: Under photons, naive T cells and diversity fell while effector/memory populations rose. After the lymphocyte nadir, photon-treated repertoires showed oligoclonal expansion, especially of CD8+ Temra cells. Post-nadir TCR diversity decline inversely tracked overall survival among those who died.

Details on this clone: The antigen remains undetermined.

Clones were read by immunoSEQ multiplex PCR, and TCRdb kept only the in-frame ones, dropping some. The sample lists about 50,000 clones, under 95% occurring once. This TCR was sampled from a woman aged 35 to 49 with cholangiocarcinoma. This material consisted of peripheral blood, taken from a patient treated with photon-based radiotherapy.

CDR3: CASSPLRLANEKLFF. The CDR3 coding sequence is TGTGCCAGCAGCCCCCTGAGGCTGGCTAATGAAAAACTGTTTTTT. The rearrangement uses TRBV6-1 and TRBJ1-4; D gene unclear. Germline assignment: CDR1 MNHNS and CDR2 SASEGT. The CDR3 has 15 amino acids. The V end lost 6 bases, the J end lost 3 bases, and 14 bases lay between the germline ends.